The table lists the clone carrying this TCR beta chain with many counts. TCRdb reprocessed the 5' RACE reads via MiXCR and lists one record per CDR3 protein. The table records approximately 70,000 distinct CDR3 sequences, 10% to 15% of them present only once. The CDR3 runs to 21 residues. Germline lookup yields CDR1 SGDLS and CDR2 YYNGEE. The germline V and J ends were trimmed by 3 bases and 2 bases, with 27 bases remaining between them. The data stem from a study of early T cells in non-severe SARS-CoV-2 infection. The rearrangement links TRBV9 to TRBJ2-6, with D possibly matching TRBD1 (5 bases). The receptor's source is an adult who was a healthcare worker with PCR-confirmed SARS-CoV-2 infection or an uninfected control (not recorded which). The donor label of this sample is uncertain. Sequences were derived from whole blood, sampled at baseline. This CDR3 reads CASSATETGHHTGAGANVLTF. CDR3 coding DNA: TGTGCCAGCAGCGCCACGGAAACCGGACATCATACGGGCGCTGGGGCCAACGTCCTGACTTTC.